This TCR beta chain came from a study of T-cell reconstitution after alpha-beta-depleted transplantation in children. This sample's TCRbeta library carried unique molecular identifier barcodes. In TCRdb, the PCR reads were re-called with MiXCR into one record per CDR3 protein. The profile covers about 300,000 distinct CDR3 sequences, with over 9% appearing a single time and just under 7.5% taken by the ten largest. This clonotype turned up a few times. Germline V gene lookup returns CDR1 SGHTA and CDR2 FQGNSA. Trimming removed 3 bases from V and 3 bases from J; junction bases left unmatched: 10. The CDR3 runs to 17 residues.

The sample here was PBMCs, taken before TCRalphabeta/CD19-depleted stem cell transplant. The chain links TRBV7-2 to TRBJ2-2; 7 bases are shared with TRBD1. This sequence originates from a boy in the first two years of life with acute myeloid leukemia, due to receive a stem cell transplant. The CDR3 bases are TGTGCCAGCAGCTTGTACCCGGGACAGTGGGACACCGGGGAGCTGTTTTTT. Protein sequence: CASSLYPGQWDTGELFF.